A selection of T cell receptor beta chains follows, all from one sample in a study of CD8 T cells in ankylosing spondylitis. TCRdb analysed the 5' RACE reads with MiXCR anew, one entry per CDR3 protein. The sample has about 250,000 distinct CDR3 sequences, roughly a quarter seen once. Sequencing was performed on blood, either unsorted or a sorted T cell fraction (not recorded which). Receptor source: a male donor with ankylosing spondylitis or in good health (not recorded which). Both conserved end residues are part of each CDR3. Fields, in order: D gene, V gene, clone size, J gene, CDR3 DNA, CDR3 protein. The D gene is left open where the match is weak. Clone sizes are given selectively: once, few, many, or a class where the clone is expanded.

TRBD2	TRBV29-1	many	TRBJ2-3	TGCAGCGTTGAACCGGCGGGGGGGCCCCCAGATACGCAGTATTTT	CSVEPAGGPPDTQYF
.	TRBV20-1	.	TRBJ2-7	TGCAGTGCTAATAAGGGAGCTGGGCAGGGCTACGAGCAGTACTTC	CSANKGAGQGYEQYF
TRBD1	TRBV5-1	many	TRBJ2-7	TGCGCCAGCGGGACAGTACAGGGCGACGAGCAGTACTTC	CASGTVQGDEQYF
.	TRBV10-3	many	TRBJ1-5	TGTGCCATCAGTGATGCCAGGGAGGGCAATCAGCCCCAGCATTTT	CAISDAREGNQPQHF
TRBD2	TRBV20-1	few	TRBJ2-3	TGCAGTGCTAGGAGCAGGCGGGGGGGGACAGATACGCAGTATTTT	CSARSRRGGTDTQYF
.	TRBV12-3/TRBV12-4	.	TRBJ2-7	TGTGCCAGCAGTTTAGGACAGGCCCTTGAGCAGTACTTC	CASSLGQALEQYF
TRBD2	TRBV30	once	TRBJ2-1	TGTGCCTGGACCCGTAAAGCGGGGTACAATGAGCAGTTCTTC	CAWTRKAGYNEQFF
.	TRBV10-3	.	TRBJ2-5	TGTGCCATCAGTGAAGATGAGACCCAGTACTTC	CAISEDETQYF
.	TRBV9	many	TRBJ2-1	TGTGCCACCTCCACGGGATTCTACAATGAGCAGTTCTTC	CATSTGFYNEQFF
TRBD1	TRBV6-1	many	TRBJ2-2	TGTGCCAGCAGAGGGACAGGGTACACCGGGGAGCTGTTTTTT	CASRGTGYTGELFF
.	TRBV6-5	few	TRBJ2-3	TGTGCCAGCAGCCTACTCCCCGTCTCCGGGGGAGCAGATACGCAGTATTTT	CASSLLPVSGGADTQYF
TRBD2	TRBV7-2	.	TRBJ2-3	TGTGCCAGCAGCTTAACGGTAGCGGGGGGAGATACGCAGTATTTT	CASSLTVAGGDTQYF
TRBD1	TRBV7-3	few	TRBJ2-1	TGTGCCAGCAGCTCCACGGACAGGGGGAATGAGCAGTTCTTC	CASSSTDRGNEQFF
.	TRBV29-1	many	TRBJ2-2	TGCAGCGTTCCCCGAGGGGGACCATTCACCGGGGAGCTGTTTTTT	CSVPRGGPFTGELFF
.	TRBV24-1	.	TRBJ2-3	TGTGCCACCAGTGACCAAACATTAGCCCGAGATACGCAGTATTTT	CATSDQTLARDTQYF
.	TRBV12-3/TRBV12-4	few	TRBJ2-1	TGTGCCAGCAGACATGGACGGAACAATGAGCAGTTCTTC	CASRHGRNNEQFF
.	TRBV20-1	many	TRBJ1-4	TGCAGTGCTCCCGGCGCTTCGACGGAAAAACTGTTTTTT	CSAPGASTEKLFF
TRBD2	TRBV20-1	.	TRBJ2-1	TGCAGTGCTAGTAGGACTAGCGGGGGGGTTTGGGAGCAGTTCTTC	CSASRTSGGVWEQFF
.	TRBV12-3/TRBV12-4	many	TRBJ2-2	TGTGCCAGCAGCCCACGGGGTACCGGGGAGCTGTTTTTT	CASSPRGTGELFF
.	TRBV7-6	once	TRBJ2-7	TGTGCCAGCAGCTTAGGGATAGGCGAGCAGTACTTC	CASSLGIGEQYF
.	TRBV20-1	few	TRBJ1-2	TGCAGTGCTTGGACGATCGACTATGGCTACACCTTC	CSAWTIDYGYTF
.	TRBV2	.	TRBJ2-7	TGTGCCAGCAGTGATCTACAACGGGGCGAGCAGTACTTC	CASSDLQRGEQYF
.	TRBV12-3/TRBV12-4	few	TRBJ1-6	TGTGCCAGCACCCTGTCAGGGGCCAATTCACCCCTCCACTTT	CASTLSGANSPLHF
.	TRBV5-1	.	TRBJ2-6	TGCGCCAGCAGCAGGGGTTCTGGGGCCAACGTCCTGACTTTC	CASSRGSGANVLTF
.	TRBV9	.	TRBJ2-5	TGTGCCAGCAGCGTAGGCGGCCAGCGGCCGTACCAAGAGACCCAGTACTTC	CASSVGGQRPYQETQYF
.	TRBV5-1	.	TRBJ2-7	TGCGCCAGCCGGGACGCCCAAGGAAAGCCTAGCTCCTACGAGCAGTACTTC	CASRDAQGKPSSYEQYF
TRBD2	TRBV20-1	.	TRBJ2-3	TGCAGTGCTAGGGGGGCTAGCGGGGGCCGATACACAGATACGCAGTATTTT	CSARGASGGRYTDTQYF
TRBD2	TRBV20-1	.	TRBJ2-7	TGCAGTGCTAGAATGGGGACTAGCCTGCAGCAGTACTTC	CSARMGTSLQQYF
TRBD2	TRBV10-3	many	TRBJ2-7	TGTGCCATCAGTGAGTCTGAGGGAGGGTTCTTCGGGCAGTACTTC	CAISESEGGFFGQYF
.	TRBV29-1	few	TRBJ1-1	TGCAGCGGATCGCAGGGGAACACTGAAGCTTTCTTT	CSGSQGNTEAFF
TRBD1	TRBV2	.	TRBJ2-7	TGTGCCAGCAGGGGGGGACAGGAGAAGGAGCAGTACTTC	CASRGGQEKEQYF
TRBD1	TRBV4-2	many	TRBJ2-5	TGTGCCAGCAGCCCCCGGCGGGGACAGGCCCAAGAGACCCAGTACTTC	CASSPRRGQAQETQYF
TRBD1	TRBV20-1	few	TRBJ1-1	TGCAGTGCTAAGAGGGACAGTAACACTGAAGCTTTCTTT	CSAKRDSNTEAFF
TRBD2	TRBV20-1	many	TRBJ2-3	TGCAGTGCTAGCGCTAGCGGGGAGCGGACGCAGTATTTT	CSASASGERTQYF
.	TRBV20-1	many	TRBJ1-1	TGCAGTGCTAGTCGGAGTCTGAACACTGAAGCTTTCTTT	CSASRSLNTEAFF
TRBD1	TRBV5-5	many	TRBJ2-1	TGTGCCAGCAGCGACAGGGGGCTGGGCGAGCAGTTCTTC	CASSDRGLGEQFF
.	TRBV7-8	many	TRBJ1-2	TGTGCCAGCAGCTTACTAACGGATAGCTACACCTTC	CASSLLTDSYTF
TRBD1	TRBV10-3	.	TRBJ2-7	TGTGCCACGGGAACAGGGGTGGGAGCCTACGAGCAGTACTTC	CATGTGVGAYEQYF
TRBD1	TRBV12-3/TRBV12-4	many	TRBJ1-3	TGTGCCAGCGTGCGAGGGGGCGGAAACACCATATATTTT	CASVRGGGNTIYF
TRBD1	TRBV6-5	.	TRBJ2-7	TGTGCCAGCAGTTACGGAGCAACAGGGGGCTCCTACGAGCAGTACTTC	CASSYGATGGSYEQYF
.	TRBV4-1	many	TRBJ2-5	TGCGCCAGCAGCCGACTAGTTTGGGAGACCCAGTACTTC	CASSRLVWETQYF
TRBD1	TRBV3-1	many	TRBJ2-1	TGTGCCAGCAGCCCGAGGACAGGGGTTTGGGATGAGCAGTTCTTC	CASSPRTGVWDEQFF
TRBD2	TRBV29-1	.	TRBJ2-7	TGCAGCGTTGGGGACCCGGGGGGCGAGCAGTACTTC	CSVGDPGGEQYF
.	TRBV6-5	many	TRBJ2-5	TGTGCCAGCAGTTACTCGACACGGGTCGGGGAGACCCAGTACTTC	CASSYSTRVGETQYF
TRBD2	TRBV12-3/TRBV12-4	.	TRBJ2-7	TGTGCCAGCAGTTTAGCGAGAGGGACTAGCTCGCTCGAGCAGTACTTC	CASSLARGTSSLEQYF
.	TRBV7-8	many	TRBJ2-2	TGTGCCAGCCGGGTGACAGCCTTCACCGGGGAGCTGTTTTTT	CASRVTAFTGELFF
TRBD2	TRBV20-1	.	TRBJ2-5	TGCAGTGCTCCCTCCCTAGCGGGGGGGCTAGAGACCCAGTACTTC	CSAPSLAGGLETQYF
.	TRBV20-1	many	TRBJ2-3	TGCAGTGCTAGAGACCTACAGGGAGATACGCAGTATTTT	CSARDLQGDTQYF
.	TRBV30	.	TRBJ1-4	TGTGCCTGGGAACCGGGACTAGGGTTGGAAAAACTGTTTTTT	CAWEPGLGLEKLFF
TRBD2	TRBV9	many	TRBJ2-7	TGTGCCAGCAGCGTTTCGGCGGGAGTGGCCTACGAGCAGTACTTC	CASSVSAGVAYEQYF
.	TRBV11-2	once	TRBJ2-1	TGTGCCAGCAGCTTTGCCGGGGGCAAATACTACAATGAGCAGTTCTTC	CASSFAGGKYYNEQFF
TRBD1	TRBV4-2	.	TRBJ2-1	TGTGCCAGCAGCCAAGGGGACAGGGAGGCGGTCGTGAAGTTCTTC	CASSQGDREAVVKFF